These T cell receptor beta chains were read from a single sample in a study of cytomegalovirus exposure and HLA in healthy donors. Method: immunoSEQ multiplex PCR; TCRdb's copy keeps in-frame clones and lacks some. The table includes more than 150,000 clones, almost 85% detected once. Sample: PBMCs. The receptors derive from a boy between 2 and 15 years old in good health and CMV-seronegative. Each CDR3 is given with its conserved first and last residue. The order of the fields is D gene, J gene, V gene, clone size, CDR3 DNA, CDR3 protein. D genes are given only for firm matches. Rows give clone size only sometimes, using once, few, many, or a class for an expanded clone.

d_call: TRBD1
j_call: TRBJ1-2
v_call: TRBV6-5
clone_size: NA
cdr3_nt: TGTGCCAGCAGCAGGACAGGGGGCGTATCGAGCGGCTACACCTTC
cdr3_aa: CASSRTGGVSSGYTF

d_call: NA
j_call: TRBJ1-2
v_call: TRBV5-6
clone_size: few
cdr3_nt: TGTGCCAGCAGTCAGGGTAGAGGCTATGGCTACACCTTC
cdr3_aa: CASSQGRGYGYTF

d_call: NA
j_call: TRBJ1-5
v_call: TRBV19
clone_size: NA
cdr3_nt: TGTGCCAGTAGTCCCCCCAGTCAGGGGATATATGGCAATCAGCCCCAGCATTTT
cdr3_aa: CASSPPSQGIYGNQPQHF

d_call: NA
j_call: TRBJ2-1
v_call: TRBV19
clone_size: NA
cdr3_nt: TGTGCCAGTAGTAGAATTGGGAGGAATGAGCAGTTCTTC
cdr3_aa: CASSRIGRNEQFF

d_call: NA
j_call: TRBJ2-7
v_call: TRBV5-6
clone_size: NA
cdr3_nt: TGTGCCAGCAGCTTGGGTGACAGGTACGAGCAGTACTTC
cdr3_aa: CASSLGDRYEQYF

d_call: TRBD2
j_call: TRBJ2-7
v_call: TRBV5-1
clone_size: NA
cdr3_nt: TGCGCCAGCAGCCCTAGCGGATTTACCTACGAGCAGTACTTC
cdr3_aa: CASSPSGFTYEQYF

d_call: NA
j_call: TRBJ1-2
v_call: TRBV4-1
clone_size: NA
cdr3_nt: TGCGCCAGCAGCCCCCCCGACAGCTATGGCTACACCTTC
cdr3_aa: CASSPPDSYGYTF

d_call: TRBD1
j_call: TRBJ2-2
v_call: TRBV6-1
clone_size: few
cdr3_nt: TGTGCCAGCAGTGTTCGGCGGACAGGGGACGCGAACACCGGGGAGCTGTTTTTT
cdr3_aa: CASSVRRTGDANTGELFF

d_call: NA
j_call: TRBJ2-7
v_call: TRBV5-1
clone_size: NA
cdr3_nt: TGCGCCAGCAGCTCAGAGGGCTACGAGCAGTACTTC
cdr3_aa: CASSSEGYEQYF

d_call: TRBD2
j_call: TRBJ2-7
v_call: TRBV6-6
clone_size: NA
cdr3_nt: TGTGCCAGCAGTTATATGTCTAGCGGGTCTTACGAGCAGTACTTC
cdr3_aa: CASSYMSSGSYEQYF

d_call: NA
j_call: TRBJ2-7
v_call: TRBV6-5
clone_size: NA
cdr3_nt: TGTGCCAGCAGCCGGAACCCGGGACATTCTACCGAGCAGTACTTC
cdr3_aa: CASSRNPGHSTEQYF

d_call: TRBD2
j_call: TRBJ2-1
v_call: TRBV10-2
clone_size: NA
cdr3_nt: TGCGCCAGCAAGGAACGTACTAGCGGGAGAAATAATGAGCAGTTCTTC
cdr3_aa: CASKERTSGRNNEQFF

d_call: TRBD2
j_call: TRBJ2-7
v_call: TRBV28
clone_size: NA
cdr3_nt: TGTGCCAGCAGTTCCCCCGGGCGCGGGAGCCTCTACGAGCAGTACTTC
cdr3_aa: CASSSPGRGSLYEQYF

d_call: TRBD1
j_call: TRBJ2-7
v_call: TRBV13
clone_size: NA
cdr3_nt: TGTGCCAGCAGCCGTCGAGACAGGGGTTACGAGCAGTACTTC
cdr3_aa: CASSRRDRGYEQYF

d_call: NA
j_call: TRBJ2-7
v_call: TRBV6-6
clone_size: NA
cdr3_nt: TGTGCCAGCAGTTTTCCGGGTAGCTACGAGCAGTACTTC
cdr3_aa: CASSFPGSYEQYF

d_call: TRBD1
j_call: TRBJ2-7
v_call: TRBV2
clone_size: NA
cdr3_nt: TGTGCCAGCAGTGCGAGACAGGGAATGATCTACGAGCAGTACTTC
cdr3_aa: CASSARQGMIYEQYF

d_call: TRBD2
j_call: TRBJ2-1
v_call: TRBV15
clone_size: NA
cdr3_nt: TGTGCCACCAGCAGAGATCGGGGGACTAGCGGGAGTAGCGATGAGCAGTTCTTC
cdr3_aa: CATSRDRGTSGSSDEQFF

d_call: NA
j_call: TRBJ2-3
v_call: TRBV13
clone_size: NA
cdr3_nt: TGTGCCAGCCGCGGGATGAGAGGGGCAGATACGCAGTATTTT
cdr3_aa: CASRGMRGADTQYF

d_call: NA
j_call: TRBJ2-7
v_call: TRBV2
clone_size: NA
cdr3_nt: TGTGCCAGGAGGGTCGCCGGGGTGTACGAGCAGTACTTC
cdr3_aa: CARRVAGVYEQYF

d_call: NA
j_call: TRBJ1-3
v_call: TRBV10-3
clone_size: NA
cdr3_nt: TGTGCCATCAGTGTGGTAGGGGCCGGAAACACCATATATTTT
cdr3_aa: CAISVVGAGNTIYF

d_call: TRBD2
j_call: TRBJ2-1
v_call: TRBV14
clone_size: NA
cdr3_nt: TGTGCCAGCAGCCAAGAGACTAGCAGATACAATGAGCAGTTCTTC
cdr3_aa: CASSQETSRYNEQFF

d_call: TRBD1
j_call: TRBJ1-2
v_call: TRBV27
clone_size: NA
cdr3_nt: TGTGCCAGCAGTTTGGGACAGGCTGTATATGGCTACACCTTC
cdr3_aa: CASSLGQAVYGYTF

d_call: TRBD1
j_call: TRBJ1-3
v_call: TRBV9
clone_size: NA
cdr3_nt: TGTGCCAGCAGCGCTCAAACAGGGGCGGTTGGAAACACCATATATTTT
cdr3_aa: CASSAQTGAVGNTIYF

d_call: NA
j_call: TRBJ2-1
v_call: TRBV5-6
clone_size: NA
cdr3_nt: TGTGCCAGCAGCGCCGGGACTCAATCGGTCCATGAGCAGTTCTTC
cdr3_aa: CASSAGTQSVHEQFF

d_call: NA
j_call: TRBJ2-5
v_call: TRBV5-4
clone_size: NA
cdr3_nt: TGTGCCAGCAGCTTGGCGGGAGTAGGCGAGACCCAGTACTTC
cdr3_aa: CASSLAGVGETQYF

d_call: TRBD2
j_call: TRBJ2-1
v_call: TRBV7-3
clone_size: NA
cdr3_nt: TGTGCCAGCAGCTTAGACCCACTAGCGGGATATACTATATTCAATGAGCAGTTCTTC
cdr3_aa: CASSLDPLAGYTIFNEQFF

d_call: NA
j_call: TRBJ2-3
v_call: TRBV7-9
clone_size: NA
cdr3_nt: TGTGCCAGCAGCCGGGACTTCCGGGCTACGCAGTATTTT
cdr3_aa: CASSRDFRATQYF

d_call: TRBD1
j_call: TRBJ2-2
v_call: TRBV11-2
clone_size: NA
cdr3_nt: TGTGCCAGCAGCCCACCGGGGACAGGGCTCACCGGGGAGCTGTTTTTT
cdr3_aa: CASSPPGTGLTGELFF

d_call: TRBD1
j_call: TRBJ1-1
v_call: TRBV5-4
clone_size: NA
cdr3_nt: TGTGCCAGCAGCCCCGGGACAGGGAGGACTGAAGCTTTCTTT
cdr3_aa: CASSPGTGRTEAFF

d_call: TRBD2
j_call: TRBJ2-7
v_call: TRBV6-6
clone_size: NA
cdr3_nt: TGTGCCAGCAGTTCCGGGACTAGTCACGGGGAGCAGTACTTC
cdr3_aa: CASSSGTSHGEQYF

d_call: TRBD2
j_call: TRBJ2-7
v_call: TRBV7-3
clone_size: once
cdr3_nt: TGTGCCAGCAGCTCCCAACGGCGGCTAGCGGGAGTCTGCGAGCAGTACTTC
cdr3_aa: CASSSQRRLAGVCEQYF

d_call: NA
j_call: TRBJ1-1
v_call: TRBV28
clone_size: NA
cdr3_nt: TGTGCCAGCAGTTTATCTAGGTCGTGGAGCGGACAGAGGACTGAAGCTTTCTTT
cdr3_aa: CASSLSRSWSGQRTEAFF

d_call: NA
j_call: TRBJ2-5
v_call: TRBV7-9
clone_size: NA
cdr3_nt: TGTGCCAGCAGCCCCTATCAAGCCACGGGGGAGACCCAGTACTTC
cdr3_aa: CASSPYQATGETQYF

d_call: NA
j_call: TRBJ1-2
v_call: TRBV7-9
clone_size: NA
cdr3_nt: TGTGCCAGCAGCTTAGCTGCGGGGGTGCCATATGGCTACACCTTC
cdr3_aa: CASSLAAGVPYGYTF

d_call: NA
j_call: TRBJ2-3
v_call: TRBV5-1
clone_size: NA
cdr3_nt: TGCGCCAGCAGAGGCGGCAGCGTGGCTGACGTAGATACGCAGTATTTT
cdr3_aa: CASRGGSVADVDTQYF

d_call: TRBD1
j_call: TRBJ2-7
v_call: TRBV29-1
clone_size: NA
cdr3_nt: TGCAGCGTTGAAGAGAGGGACAGCTCCTACGAGCAGTACTTC
cdr3_aa: CSVEERDSSYEQYF

d_call: NA
j_call: TRBJ2-5
v_call: TRBV19
clone_size: NA
cdr3_nt: TGTGCCAGTAGTCCCGGCCAGGGTATGGAGACCCAGTACTTC
cdr3_aa: CASSPGQGMETQYF

d_call: NA
j_call: TRBJ1-1
v_call: TRBV5-4
clone_size: few
cdr3_nt: TGTGCCAGCAGCTTGGACCCCGGTCGCCCCACTGAAGCTTTCTTT
cdr3_aa: CASSLDPGRPTEAFF

d_call: TRBD2
j_call: TRBJ2-2
v_call: TRBV29-1
clone_size: NA
cdr3_nt: TGCAGCGCCACTAGCGCGAACACCGGGGAGCTGTTTTTT
cdr3_aa: CSATSANTGELFF

d_call: TRBD2
j_call: TRBJ2-2
v_call: TRBV7-9
clone_size: NA
cdr3_nt: TGTGCCAGCAGCTTAGTTAGCGGGAGGGCCGTCGGGGAGCTGTTTTTT
cdr3_aa: CASSLVSGRAVGELFF

d_call: TRBD2
j_call: TRBJ2-3
v_call: TRBV9
clone_size: NA
cdr3_nt: TGTGCCAGCAGCGTACTTAGGTCGACCGGGAGGGATACGCAGTATTTT
cdr3_aa: CASSVLRSTGRDTQYF

d_call: TRBD2
j_call: TRBJ2-5
v_call: TRBV5-1
clone_size: NA
cdr3_nt: TGCGCCAGCAGCCCGGGACTAGAGGAGACCCAGTACTTC
cdr3_aa: CASSPGLEETQYF

d_call: TRBD2
j_call: TRBJ2-1
v_call: TRBV2
clone_size: NA
cdr3_nt: TGTGCCAGCGGCCTCCTAGCGGTGGGTGAGCAGTTCTTC
cdr3_aa: CASGLLAVGEQFF

d_call: TRBD2
j_call: TRBJ2-2
v_call: TRBV7-3
clone_size: NA
cdr3_nt: TGTGCCAGCAGTCCCGCGGGGGGGAAGACCGGGGAGCTGTTTTTT
cdr3_aa: CASSPAGGKTGELFF

d_call: TRBD1
j_call: TRBJ1-5
v_call: TRBV2
clone_size: NA
cdr3_nt: TGTGCCAGCAGTGGGGACAGGGTTAGCAATCAGCCCCAGCATTTT
cdr3_aa: CASSGDRVSNQPQHF

d_call: TRBD2
j_call: TRBJ2-3
v_call: TRBV7-9
clone_size: NA
cdr3_nt: TGTGCCAGCAGCTGCCCCCCTGAGTCTAGCGGGATGGGAGATACGCAGTATTTT
cdr3_aa: CASSCPPESSGMGDTQYF

d_call: TRBD2
j_call: TRBJ2-7
v_call: TRBV7-9
clone_size: once
cdr3_nt: TGTGCCAGCAGACAAGATTTCGGACTAGCGAGTACCGAGCAGTACTTC
cdr3_aa: CASRQDFGLASTEQYF

d_call: TRBD1
j_call: TRBJ2-2
v_call: TRBV19
clone_size: NA
cdr3_nt: TGTGCCAGTAAAGTGGACAGGCGTTACACCGGGGAGCTGTTTTTT
cdr3_aa: CASKVDRRYTGELFF

d_call: TRBD2
j_call: TRBJ2-4
v_call: TRBV5-6
clone_size: NA
cdr3_nt: TGTGCCAGCAGCCTGCAGGCTAGCGGATTCCCCAAAAACATTCAGTACTTC
cdr3_aa: CASSLQASGFPKNIQYF

d_call: NA
j_call: TRBJ2-3
v_call: TRBV6-1
clone_size: NA
cdr3_nt: TGTGCCAGCAGTGGATCACAGGGTTTCACAGATACGCAGTATTTT
cdr3_aa: CASSGSQGFTDTQYF

d_call: TRBD1
j_call: TRBJ2-1
v_call: TRBV6-5
clone_size: NA
cdr3_nt: TGTGCCAGCAGTAGGACAGGGCCCTACAATGAGCAGTTCTTC
cdr3_aa: CASSRTGPYNEQFF

d_call: NA
j_call: TRBJ2-1
v_call: TRBV4-1
clone_size: once
cdr3_nt: TGCGCCAGCAGCCAAGTCAACCAGGGGAGCTCCTACAATGAGCAGTTCTTC
cdr3_aa: CASSQVNQGSSYNEQFF

d_call: TRBD1
j_call: TRBJ1-5
v_call: TRBV19
clone_size: NA
cdr3_nt: TGTGCCAGTAGTATGGGGCAGGGGGCGAGACCCCAGCATTTT
cdr3_aa: CASSMGQGARPQHF

d_call: NA
j_call: TRBJ2-1
v_call: TRBV9
clone_size: NA
cdr3_nt: TGTGCCAGCAGCGCAAGACTAGATCCCGGGCGGGAGTTCTTC
cdr3_aa: CASSARLDPGREFF